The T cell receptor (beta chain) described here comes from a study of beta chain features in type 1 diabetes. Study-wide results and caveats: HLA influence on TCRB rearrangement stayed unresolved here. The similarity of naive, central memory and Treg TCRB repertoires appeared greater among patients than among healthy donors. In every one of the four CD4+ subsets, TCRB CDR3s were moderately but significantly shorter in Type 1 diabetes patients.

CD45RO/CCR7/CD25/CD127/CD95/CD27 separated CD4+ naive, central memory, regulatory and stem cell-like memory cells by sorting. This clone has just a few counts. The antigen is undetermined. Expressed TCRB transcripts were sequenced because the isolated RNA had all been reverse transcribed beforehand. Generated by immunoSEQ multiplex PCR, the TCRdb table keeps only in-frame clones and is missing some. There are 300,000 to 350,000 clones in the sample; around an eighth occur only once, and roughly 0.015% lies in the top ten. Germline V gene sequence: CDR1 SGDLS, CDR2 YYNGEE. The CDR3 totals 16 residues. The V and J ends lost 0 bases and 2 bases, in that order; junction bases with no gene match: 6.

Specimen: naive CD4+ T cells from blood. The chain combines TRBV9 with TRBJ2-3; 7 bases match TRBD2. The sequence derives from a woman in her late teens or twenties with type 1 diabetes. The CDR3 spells CASSVDPSGATDTQYF. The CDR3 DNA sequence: TGTGCCAGCAGCGTAGACCCTAGCGGAGCCACAGATACGCAGTATTTT. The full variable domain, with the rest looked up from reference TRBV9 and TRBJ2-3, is DSGVTQTPKHLITATGQRVTLRCSPRSGDLSVYWYQQSLDQGLQFLIQYYNGEERAKGNILERFSAQQFPDLHSELNLSSLELGDSALYFCASSVDPSGATDTQYFGPGTRLTVL.